This passage covers 17 T cell receptor beta chains from one sample sequenced in a study of T cell responses to AZD1222 COVID-19 vaccine. Profiling relied on immunoSEQ multiplex PCR, and the TCRdb table lists in-frame clones only, not all of them. Of 150,000 to 200,000 clones listed, 85% to 95% are singletons. This specimen was peripheral blood, taken 28 days after the second AZD1222 dose. These receptors all come from an adult who received the AZD1222 COVID-19 vaccine.

V is TRBV7-6 and J is TRBJ2-5; D is possibly TRBD1 (5 bases). This CDR3 is 15 amino acids long. V gave up 4 bases and J gave up 0 bases, with 12 bases separating them. Germline CDR1 SGHVS, CDR2 FNYEAQ. This CDR3 reads CASSSLTADQETQYF. CDR3 nucleotide sequence: TGTGCCAGCAGCTCTCTGACAGCAGACCAAGAGACCCAGTACTTC.

This clone was counted a single time. This sequence joins TRBV27 and TRBJ2-3; 8 positions agree with TRBD2. The CDR3 has 16 residues. Germline CDR1 MNHEY, CDR2 SMNVEV (reference sequence). The V and J ends lost 6 bases and 0 bases, in that order; junction bases with no gene match: 8. The chain's CDR3 is CASRFDTSGSTDTQYF. The CDR3 nucleotides read TGTGCCAGCAGGTTCGACACTAGCGGTAGCACAGATACGCAGTATTTT.

The chain uses TRBV7-6 and TRBJ2-7; a possible D gene is TRBD2 (5 bases). The V end was cut by 0 bases, the J end by 5 bases, with 11 bases between. Germline V gene lookup returns CDR1 SGHVS and CDR2 FNYEAQ. This CDR3 region has 14 residues. The CDR3: CASSLANEEDEQYF. The CDR3 nucleotides read TGTGCCAGCAGCTTAGCGAACGAGGAGGACGAGCAGTACTTC.

The chain joins TRBV5-1 to TRBJ2-1, with TRBD2 matching 11 bases. The CDR3 runs to 15 residues. J was trimmed by 4 bases and V by 4 bases; bases with no gene match: 4. Germline V gene sequence: CDR1 SGHRS, CDR2 YFSETQ. The chain's CDR3 is CASSVLAGGYNEQFF. DNA of the CDR3: TGCGCCAGCAGCGTCCTAGCGGGAGGATACAATGAGCAGTTCTTC.

This chain links TRBV4-1 with TRBJ1-3; D is ambiguous. Germline loops: CDR1 MGHRA, CDR2 YSYEKL. CDR3 size: 16 residues. The V end was cut by 0 bases, the J end by 3 bases, with 12 bases between. The CDR3: CASSQDQRGSGNTIYF. CDR3 nucleotide sequence: TGCGCCAGCAGCCAAGATCAACGGGGTAGTGGAAACACCATATATTTT.

This clone has more than one count but fewer than ten. This rearrangement joins TRBV19 to TRBJ2-5; D gene ambiguous. V was pared by 5 bases and J by 5 bases, with 12 bases between. The CDR3 totals 13 residues. Germline CDR1 LNHDA, CDR2 SQIVND (reference sequence). The DNA of the CDR3 is TGTGCCAGTAGTCTGTCCCTTGCGGAGACCCAGTACTTC. It codes for CASSLSLAETQYF.

Comments on this clone: Other DNA sequences in the same sample also yield this CDR3. The V and J genes are TRBV29-1 and TRBJ2-1; TRBD1 agrees at 7 bases. Germline-derived CDR1 and CDR2 are SQVTM and ANQGSEA. The ends lost 4 bases at V and 4 bases at J; junction bases unmatched: 1. The CDR3 runs to 12 residues. CDR3 amino acids: CSVGGQYNEQFF. The CDR3 bases are TGCAGCGTTGGGGGACAGTACAATGAGCAGTTCTTC.

The V call is TRBV5-6, the J call TRBJ1-1; weak D call: TRBD1 (5 bases). V was pared by 1 base and J by 1 base, with 11 bases between. In germline, CDR1 is SGHDT, CDR2 YYEEEE. This CDR3 comprises 15 residues. The DNA of the CDR3 is TGTGCCAGCAGCTTGATGGGGGTCCGGAACACTGAAGCTTTCTTT. Protein sequence: CASSLMGVRNTEAFF.

Here the CDR3 DNA reads TGCGCCAGCAGCGCTCTAAAGAGAACTAACTATGGCTACACCTTC. Translation: CASSALKRTNYGYTF. This sequence joins TRBV5-1 and TRBJ1-2; D not resolved. Trimming took off 4 bases at V and 0 bases at J, with 13 bases between the two ends. CDR3 length equals 15 residues. CDR1 is SGHRS, CDR2 YFSETQ, per germline.

The rearrangement joins TRBV24-1 to TRBJ2-1; TRBD2 matches 8 bases. The V gene's germline CDR1 is KGHDR and CDR2 SFDVKD. V lost 7 bases to trimming and J lost 1 base; unmatched junction nucleotides: 8. This CDR3 has 16 residues. CDR3 amino acids: CATSRGLGGSYNEQFF. Written as DNA, the CDR3 is TGTGCCACCAGCCGGGGACTAGGTGGGTCCTACAATGAGCAGTTCTTC.

The rearrangement uses TRBV5-4 and TRBJ2-2; the match to TRBD2 covers 7 bases. Germline CDR1 is SGHNT and CDR2 is YYREEE (reference sequence). The CDR3 length is 15 residues. V gave up 4 bases and J gave up 4 bases; unmatched junction bases: 7. CDR3 loop: CASSLTWGGTGELFF. The DNA for the CDR3 is TGTGCCAGCAGCCTGACCTGGGGGGGCACCGGGGAGCTGTTTTTT.

V is TRBV3-1 (or the pseudogene TRBV3-2) and J is TRBJ1-6, with 10 nucleotides matching TRBD1. The CDR3 totals 15 residues. Germline CDR1 and CDR2: LGHDT and YNNKEL (reference sequence). J was trimmed by 8 bases and V by 3 bases; bases with no gene match: 4. CDR3 bases: TGTGCCAGCAGCCAGCGGGACAGGGGTCATTCACCCCTCCACTTT. Translating gives CASSQRDRGHSPLHF.

This chain links TRBV28 with TRBJ2-1, with D unresolved. The germline V and J ends were trimmed by 8 bases and 1 base, with 15 bases remaining between them. Looked up from germline, CDR1 is MDHEN and CDR2 is SYDVKM. This CDR3 is built from 15 residues. The CDR3 sequence: CASFRSGNSYNEQFF. For the CDR3, the DNA is TGTGCCAGCTTCAGATCGGGCAATTCCTACAATGAGCAGTTCTTC.

The chain carries TRBV10-3 and TRBJ2-1; 7 bases are a match to TRBD2. V lost 4 bases, J lost 0 bases, and 6 bases stayed unmatched. Germline CDR1 ENHRY, CDR2 SYGVKD. The CDR3 sequence is 16 residues long. For the CDR3, the DNA is TGTGCCATCAGTGGGGTAAGGACTAGCTCCTACAATGAGCAGTTCTTC. Its translation is CAISGVRTSSYNEQFF.

The chain links TRBV5-1 to TRBJ2-2; 7 bases agree with TRBD1. Trimming removed 0 bases from V and 0 bases from J; junction bases left unmatched: 5. Looked up from germline, CDR1 is SGHRS and CDR2 is YFSETQ. This CDR3 comprises 17 residues. The CDR3 sequence is CASSLAVTGPNTGELFF. DNA for the CDR3: TGCGCCAGCAGCTTGGCCGTGACAGGGCCGAACACCGGGGAGCTGTTTTTT.

J is TRBJ1-2 and V is TRBV30, with D hard to call. CDR3 length equals 15 residues. The germline gives CDR1 GTSNPN, CDR2 SVGIG (reference sequence). Between the trimmed V and J ends, which lost 7 bases and 1 base, there was a span of 19 bases. For the CDR3, the DNA is TGTGCCTCGAATGGGTACGGGCGGGGTAACTATGGCTACACCTTC. Amino acids: CASNGYGRGNYGYTF.

V is TRBV10-3 and J is TRBJ1-2, with D perhaps matching TRBD1 (6 bases). Germline lookup yields CDR1 ENHRY and CDR2 SYGVKD. The CDR3 loop spans 13 amino acids. The V and J ends lost 2 bases and 3 bases respectively, with 7 bases between them. The CDR3 here is CAISETGHYGYTF. The CDR3 DNA reads as TGTGCCATCAGTGAGACAGGGCACTATGGCTACACCTTC.